The 27 T cell receptor beta chains below all came from one sample that was sequenced in a study of spatial heterogeneity in lung cancer (dated by TCRdb to between 2019 and 2020). Library preparation used 5' RACE. Sequencing was carried out with a NextSeq 500. TCRdb's own reprocessing of the public reads used fastp at Q25 and MiXCR and kept productive beta chains. Each entry merges the rows of one CDR3 protein and shows their most common DNA and genes. Across this sample there are about 47,000 distinct CDR3 sequences, with 10% to 15% seen only once. Roughly a third of the sample belongs to the ten largest clones. Reading the label with the study, this specimen's time point is: blood at routine non-recurrence follow-up after resection. The sample here was PBMCs, taken at follow-up. The receptor source for this set is a male donor with early-stage non-small cell lung cancer.

This clonotype was observed many times. The chain carries TRBV4-3 and TRBJ2-2; 8 bases match TRBD2. The germline V gene has CDR1 LGHNA and CDR2 YSLEER. The CDR3 consists of 18 residues. Trimming took 0 bases from V and 2 from J; bases not matched to a gene: 8. CDR3 sequence (DNA): TGCGCCAGCAGCCAAGAAACCCCAGCGGGGGCTAACACCGGGGAGCTGTTTTTT. It yields the protein CASSQETPAGANTGELFF.

Many counts were recorded for this clonotype. The chain recombines TRBV7-2 with TRBJ2-2, with 7 bases fitting TRBD2. The CDR3 totals 15 residues. V trimming: 5 bases; J trimming: 5 bases; junction bases outside the gene matches: 8. CDR1 and CDR2 (germline): SGHTA, FQGNSA. Here the CDR3 reads CASSQPFSGTGELFF. The CDR3 bases are TGTGCCAGCAGCCAGCCTTTTAGCGGGACCGGGGAGCTGTTTTTT.

To note about this clonotype: Here the CDR3 omits its conserved ending phenylalanine or tryptophan, so a read error is the likely source. The chain uses TRBV4-3 and TRBJ1-1; D gene ambiguous. There are 13 residues in the CDR3. V lost 5 bases to trimming and J lost 0 bases, with 7 bases between them. Germline CDR1 reads LGHNA; CDR2 reads YSLEER. The CDR3 loop is CASSFRMNTEAFY. The CDR3 DNA follows: TGCGCCAGCAGCTTCAGGATGAACACTGAAGCTTTCTAT.

This clonotype was counted at least ten times. The rearrangement joins TRBV20-1 to TRBJ2-7, with D hard to call. Trimming pared 2 bases from V and 0 bases from J, leaving 11 bases between. The germline gives CDR1 DFQATT, CDR2 SNEGSKA (reference sequence). The CDR3 loop spans 14 amino acids. CDR3 protein: CSARPVPSSYEQYF. The CDR3, as DNA: TGCAGTGCTAGACCAGTTCCCAGCTCCTACGAGCAGTACTTC.

This clonotype has more than one count but fewer than ten. The chain joins TRBV12-5 to TRBJ2-5; D tentatively reads TRBD1 or TRBD2 (6 bases each). Per germline, CDR1 LGHNT and CDR2 FRNRAP. Trimming stripped 6 bases from V and 5 bases from J, with 13 bases between. The CDR3 extends over 13 amino acids. For the CDR3, the DNA is TGTGCTAGTGGCCAAGGGGGGCTGGAGACCCAGTACTTC. Amino acid sequence: CASGQGGLETQYF.

This clonotype was counted a few times. The chain couples TRBV9 to TRBJ2-1; 10 positions match TRBD2. The length of the CDR3 is 15 residues. Per germline, CDR1 SGDLS and CDR2 YYNGEE. V lost 1 base, J lost 4 bases, and 2 bases stayed unmatched. Here the CDR3 reads CASSVTSGTYNEQFF. The CDR3 DNA follows: TGTGCCAGCAGCGTAACTAGCGGGACATACAATGAGCAGTTCTTC.

This clonotype was seen ten or more times. As DNA, the CDR3 is TGCAGCGTTAATACGCGGGAGACCCAGTACTTC. Residues: CSVNTRETQYF. This chain joins TRBV29-1 and TRBJ2-5; D ambiguous. This CDR3 is built from 11 residues. The ends were cut back, 5 bases at V and 5 bases at J, with 9 bases in the middle. Germline V gene lookup returns CDR1 SQVTM and CDR2 ANQGSEA.

This rearrangement joins TRBV5-8 to TRBJ2-4; perhaps TRBD2 as D (6 bases). The CDR3 has 15 residues. Trimming removed 4 bases from V and 7 bases from J, with 18 bases in between. The V gene's germline CDR1 is SGHTS and CDR2 YDEGEE. This chain's CDR3 is CASSSTGLGRNIQYF. CDR3 nucleotide sequence: TGTGCCAGCAGCAGCACGGGACTCGGGCGCAACATTCAGTACTTC.

V gene TRBV7-9 combines with J gene TRBJ2-1; the D gene is possibly TRBD1 (7 bases). Germline assignment: CDR1 SEHNR and CDR2 FQNEAQ (reference sequence). The CDR3 consists of 16 residues. Trimming took 5 bases from V and 6 from J, leaving 20 bases between them. CDR3 region: CASSPPRWQGGNEQFF. The DNA of the CDR3 is TGTGCCAGCAGCCCTCCCCGTTGGCAGGGGGGCAATGAGCAGTTCTTC. The full variable domain, completed using reference TRBV7-9 and TRBJ2-1, is DTGVSQNPRHKITKRGQNVTFRCDPISEHNRLYWYRQTLGQGPEFLTYFQNEAQLEKSRLLSDRFSAERPKGSFSTLEIQRTEQGDSAMYLCASSPPRWQGGNEQFFGPGTRLTVL.

The sample holds a few counts of this clonotype. The rearrangement uses TRBV4-3 and TRBJ2-5; D gene unclear. The V end lost 1 base, the J end lost 5 bases, and 11 bases lay between the germline ends. This CDR3 spans 14 amino acids. From germline, CDR1 is LGHNA and CDR2 YSLEER. CDR3 sequence (DNA): TGCGCCAGCAGCCAAGGCCTAGGAAGCGAGACCCAGTACTTC. Amino acids: CASSQGLGSETQYF.

This clonotype was found a few times. This chain links TRBV7-2 with TRBJ1-2; the D gene is possibly TRBD1 (5 bases). Looked up from germline, CDR1 is SGHTA and CDR2 is FQGNSA. V shed 5 bases and J shed 1 base, with 17 bases lying between them. The CDR3 runs 16 residues. In DNA, the CDR3 is TGTGCCAGCAGCCGCACTCAGGGAAGGTATAACTATGGCTACACCTTC. Protein sequence: CASSRTQGRYNYGYTF.

This sequence joins TRBV7-2 and TRBJ1-4; 8 nucleotides agree with TRBD1. The CDR3 contains 15 residues. V lost 1 base and J lost 8; bases outside the gene matches: 6. Germline V gives CDR1 SGHTA, CDR2 FQGNSA. The CDR3 DNA follows: TGTGCCAGCAGCTTAGGACAGGGGAGCAGGGAAAAACTGTTTTTT. Protein product: CASSLGQGSREKLFF.

The genes are TRBV5-1 and TRBJ1-4, with unresolved D. Trimming left V 4 bases short and J 4 bases short, with 14 bases between. The germline gives CDR1 SGHRS, CDR2 YFSETQ. CDR3 length: 15 residues. CDR3 in DNA: TGCGCCAGCAGCCAGAGCCGGGCCGTTAATGAAAAACTGTTTTTT. Amino acid sequence: CASSQSRAVNEKLFF.

The chain carries TRBV27 and TRBJ2-2, with TRBD2 identical over 10 bases. This CDR3 region has 16 residues. The V and J ends lost 3 bases and 6 bases, in that order; junction bases with no gene match: 7. Germline V CDR1 and CDR2: MNHEY, SMNVEV (reference sequence). The CDR3 bases are TGTGCCAGCAGTTTTGGACTAGCGGATGCGTCCGGGGAGCTGTTTTTT. Amino acids: CASSFGLADASGELFF.

This clonotype was counted many times. The gene calls are TRBV7-8 and TRBJ1-2; 8 bases line up with TRBD1. In germline, CDR1 is SGHVS, CDR2 FQNEAQ. With 0 bases clipped from V and 4 bases from J, the junction kept 1 base outside the gene matches. This CDR3 has 14 residues. The CDR3 nucleotides are TGTGCCAGCAGCTTAGCAACAGGGGGCTATGGCTACACCTTC. It yields the protein CASSLATGGYGYTF.

This clonotype has just one count. The chain links TRBV6-2 or TRBV6-3 to TRBJ2-7; D perhaps matches TRBD1 (5 bases). CDR3 length equals 12 residues. The germline V and J ends were trimmed by 9 bases and 3 bases, with 12 bases remaining between them. Germline CDR1 MNHEY, CDR2 SVGEGT. CDR3 loop: CASRQLNYEQYF. DNA for the CDR3: TGTGCCAGTCGACAGCTGAACTACGAGCAGTACTTC.

This clonotype has a count of ten or more. The chain is built from TRBV20-1 and TRBJ2-2; maybe TRBD1 (5 bases). Germline V gives CDR1 DFQATT, CDR2 SNEGSKA (reference sequence). This CDR3 has 13 residues. V lost 3 bases and J 9 bases, leaving 14 bases between the germline ends. The CDR3 is CSARIPGIWELFF. The DNA of the CDR3 is TGCAGTGCTAGGATCCCAGGGATCTGGGAGCTGTTTTTT.

This clonotype was seen a few times. The rearrangement links TRBV6-6 to TRBJ2-7, with 10 nucleotides matching TRBD2. The CDR3 has 18 amino acids. Germline V gives CDR1 MNHNY, CDR2 SVGAGI (reference sequence). V was clipped by 4 bases and J by 3 bases; unmatched bases: 15. CDR3 coding DNA: TGTGCCAGCAGTTCTCCGGGACTAGCGCCCCGGGCCCACTACGAGCAGTACTTC. Its translation: CASSSPGLAPRAHYEQYF.

The V gene is TRBV5-8, the J gene TRBJ1-2; 7 nucleotides align to TRBD1. CDR1 and CDR2 (germline): SGHTS, YDEGEE. CDR3 length: 15 residues. Germline trimming cut 1 base from V and 8 bases from J; bases unmatched to any gene: 11. The CDR3 coding sequence is TGTGCCAGCAGCTTGCGCCTGAGGGGGCGCCTCGGCTACACCTTC. The encoded protein is CASSLRLRGRLGYTF. Variable domain in full (rest from reference TRBV5-8 and TRBJ1-2): EAGVTQSPTHLIKTRGQQATLRCSPISGHTSVYWYQQALGLGLQFLLWYDEGEERNRGNFPPRFSGRQFPNYSSELNVNALELEDSALYLCASSLRLRGRLGYTFGSGTRLTVV.

This rearrangement joins TRBV19 to TRBJ2-7; 12 bases are a match to TRBD2. With V trimmed by 6 bases and J by 7 bases, 4 bases remained unmatched. Germline CDR1 is LNHDA and CDR2 is SQIVND (reference sequence). The CDR3 is 13 residues long. CDR3 sequence: CASSPGLAGEQYF. CDR3 nucleotides: TGTGCCAGTAGCCCAGGACTAGCGGGGGAGCAGTACTTC. Variable domain in full (rest from reference TRBV19 and TRBJ2-7): DGGITQSPKYLFRKEGQNVTLSCEQNLNHDAMYWYRQDPGQGLRLIYYSQIVNDFQKGDIAEGYSVSREKKESFPLTVTSAQKNPTAFYLCASSPGLAGEQYFGPGTRLTVT.

CDR3: CASSSGGPGSYNSPLHF. The CDR3 bases are TGTGCCAGCAGCTCCGGAGGGCCGGGCTCCTATAATTCACCCCTCCACTTT. The chain employs TRBV7-1 and TRBJ1-6; D is undetermined. TRBV7-1 is given ORF status, its function remaining uncertain. This CDR3 spans 17 amino acids. V lost 3 bases and J 0 bases, leaving 12 bases between the germline ends.

In this sample, this clonotype turned up many times. V and J are TRBV18 and TRBJ1-1; D is unresolved. The CDR3 sequence is 16 residues long. The germline CDR1 and CDR2 sequences are KGHSH and LQKENI. V was shortened by 0 bases and J by 3 bases, with 14 bases between the two germline ends. The CDR3 is CASSPPPGKSDTEAFF. The CDR3 bases are TGTGCCAGCTCACCACCCCCGGGAAAATCGGACACTGAAGCTTTCTTT.

This clonotype was counted ten times or more. The chain is built from TRBV7-2 and TRBJ1-3, with D hard to call. The CDR3 covers 13 residues. V was cut by 8 bases and J by 0 bases, with 8 bases left in between. Germline assignment: CDR1 SGHTA and CDR2 FQGNSA. This CDR3 reads CASARYSGNTIYF. CDR3 nucleotides: TGTGCCAGCGCTAGATACTCTGGAAACACCATATATTTT.

The chain's CDR3 is CASRSEGLRYEQYF. The CDR3 DNA is TGTGCCAGCAGGTCGGAGGGACTGCGGTACGAGCAGTACTTC. The gene calls are TRBV27 and TRBJ2-7, with D perhaps matching TRBD2 (6 bases). Germline V gene lookup returns CDR1 MNHEY and CDR2 SMNVEV (reference sequence). This CDR3 is built from 14 residues. V was pared by 6 bases and J by 4 bases, with 16 bases between.

This clonotype was seen at least ten times. This chain connects TRBV19 to TRBJ1-1, with D hard to call. Trimming shortened V by 6 bases and J by 4 bases, and 9 bases separated the two germline ends. Looked up from germline, CDR1 is LNHDA and CDR2 is SQIVND (reference sequence). This CDR3 contains 12 residues. The CDR3 loop is CASSVGSTEAFF. Here the CDR3 DNA reads TGTGCCAGTAGCGTGGGGAGCACTGAAGCTTTCTTT.

CDR3 protein: CASSMTSGNEQFF. CDR3 DNA: TGTGCCAGTAGTATGACTAGCGGCAATGAGCAGTTCTTC. This chain links TRBV19 with TRBJ2-1, with TRBD2 matching 9 bases. This CDR3 is 13 amino acids long. Germline CDR1 reads LNHDA; CDR2 reads SQIVND (reference sequence). After removal of 3 bases from V and 6 bases from J, the junction contained 0 bases not matched to a gene.

This clonotype was observed many times. The V call is TRBV20-1, the J call TRBJ2-1; 8 nucleotides line up with TRBD2. V lost 0 bases and J lost 4; bases outside the gene matches: 8. This CDR3 region has 16 residues. In germline, CDR1 is DFQATT, CDR2 SNEGSKA (reference sequence). This CDR3 is CSARDRRLAPYNEQFF. The CDR3, as DNA: TGCAGTGCTAGAGATAGGAGACTAGCGCCTTACAATGAGCAGTTCTTC.